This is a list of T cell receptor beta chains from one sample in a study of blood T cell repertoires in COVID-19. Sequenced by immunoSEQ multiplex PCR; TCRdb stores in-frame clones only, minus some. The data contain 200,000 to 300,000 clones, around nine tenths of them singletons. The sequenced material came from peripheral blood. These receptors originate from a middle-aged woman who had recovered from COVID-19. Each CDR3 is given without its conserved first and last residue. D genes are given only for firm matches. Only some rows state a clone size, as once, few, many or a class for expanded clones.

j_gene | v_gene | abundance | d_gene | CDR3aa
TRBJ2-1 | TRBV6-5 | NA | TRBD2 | ASSSGLAAYNEQF
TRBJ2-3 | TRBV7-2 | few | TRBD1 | ASSPDRGRDTQY
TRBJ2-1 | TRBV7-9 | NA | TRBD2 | ASSRTPSGRAGGEQF
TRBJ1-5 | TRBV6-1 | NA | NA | ASSEFPGGNQPQH
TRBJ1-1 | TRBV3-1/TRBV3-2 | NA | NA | ASSQDAGRRTEAF
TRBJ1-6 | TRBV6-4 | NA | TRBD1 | ASRRTGGNSPLH
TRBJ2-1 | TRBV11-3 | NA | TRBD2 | ASSRTSASYNEQF
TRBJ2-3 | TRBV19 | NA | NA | ATAGQGTDTQY
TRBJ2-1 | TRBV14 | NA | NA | ASSQDGWAGLYNEQF
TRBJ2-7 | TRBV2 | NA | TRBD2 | ATGTSGFYEQY
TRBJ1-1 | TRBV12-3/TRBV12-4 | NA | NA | ASSPSGAPEAF
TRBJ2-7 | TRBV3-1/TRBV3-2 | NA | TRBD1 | ASSPPGGAYEQY
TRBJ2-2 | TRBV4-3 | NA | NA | ASSQVVVPAGELF
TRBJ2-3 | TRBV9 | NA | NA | ASSVGIGVNTQY
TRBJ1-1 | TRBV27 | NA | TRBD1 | ASSAPDRPNTEAF
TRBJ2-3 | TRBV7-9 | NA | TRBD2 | ASSRYTTSGFSADTQY
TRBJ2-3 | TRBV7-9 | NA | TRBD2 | AVPPPAGGPGDTQY
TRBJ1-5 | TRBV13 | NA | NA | ASSLSGVNNQPQH
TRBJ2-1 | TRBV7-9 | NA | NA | ASSPVVEQF
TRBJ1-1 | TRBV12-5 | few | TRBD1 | ASGYEPRDRASEAF
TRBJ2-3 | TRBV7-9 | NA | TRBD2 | ASGLAGLTDTQY
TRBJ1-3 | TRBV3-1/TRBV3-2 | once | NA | ASSQDLARGGNTIY
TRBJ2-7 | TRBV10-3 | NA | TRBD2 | AGAGGPGSYEQY
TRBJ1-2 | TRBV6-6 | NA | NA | ASSYSVYT
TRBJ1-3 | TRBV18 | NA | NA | ASSPIRVASSGNTIY
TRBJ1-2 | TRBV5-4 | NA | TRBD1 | ASSAPRGRNYGYT
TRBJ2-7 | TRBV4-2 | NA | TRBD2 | ASSQDSGGSYEQY
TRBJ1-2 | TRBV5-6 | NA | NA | ASSFGRGNYGYT
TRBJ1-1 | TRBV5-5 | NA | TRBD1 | ASSATGGGNTEAF
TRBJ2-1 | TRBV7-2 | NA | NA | ASSLGWAGRSYNEQF
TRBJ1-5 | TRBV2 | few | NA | ASSPMGGTSNQPQH
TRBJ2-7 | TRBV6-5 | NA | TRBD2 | ASSREGLEQY
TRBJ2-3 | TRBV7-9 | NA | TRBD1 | ASSLTGDTDTQY
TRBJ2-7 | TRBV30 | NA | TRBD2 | AWSAGLAGYEQY
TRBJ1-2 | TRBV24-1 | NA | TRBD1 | ATSDPGTGGARGYT
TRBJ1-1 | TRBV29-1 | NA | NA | SVDRGRTEAF
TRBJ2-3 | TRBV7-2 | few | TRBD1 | ASSLALSRGRADTQY
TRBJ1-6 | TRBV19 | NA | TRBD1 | ASSPRDRHYNSPLH
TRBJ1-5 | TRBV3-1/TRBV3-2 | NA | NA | ASSPRPGEGNQPQH
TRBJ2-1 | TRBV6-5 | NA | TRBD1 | ASRQGARNEQF
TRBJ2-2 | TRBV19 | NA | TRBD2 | ASTRRASGNTGELF
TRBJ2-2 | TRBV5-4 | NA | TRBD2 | ASSTSGSGGELF
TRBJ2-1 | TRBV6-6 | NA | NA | ASRQPGGEQF
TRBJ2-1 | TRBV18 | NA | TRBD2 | ASSPRAGGLEEQF
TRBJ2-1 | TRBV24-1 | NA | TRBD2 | ATSDWAGAGAEQF
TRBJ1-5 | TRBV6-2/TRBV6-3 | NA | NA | ASSSPGGNQPQH
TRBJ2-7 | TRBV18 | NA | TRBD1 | ASSPLDRGGREQY
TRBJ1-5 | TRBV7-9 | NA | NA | ASSTGTLSNQPQH